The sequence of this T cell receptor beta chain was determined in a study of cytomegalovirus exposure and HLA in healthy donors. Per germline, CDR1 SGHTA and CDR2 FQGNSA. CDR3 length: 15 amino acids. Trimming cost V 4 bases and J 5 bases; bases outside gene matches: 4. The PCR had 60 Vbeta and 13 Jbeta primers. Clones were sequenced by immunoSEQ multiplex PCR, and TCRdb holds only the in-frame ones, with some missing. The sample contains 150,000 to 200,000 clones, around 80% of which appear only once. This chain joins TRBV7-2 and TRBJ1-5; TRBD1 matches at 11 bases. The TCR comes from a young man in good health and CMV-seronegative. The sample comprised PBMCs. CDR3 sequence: CASSYRTGGDQPQHF. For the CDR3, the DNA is TGTGCCAGCAGCTACCGGACAGGGGGCGATCAGCCCCAGCATTTT.